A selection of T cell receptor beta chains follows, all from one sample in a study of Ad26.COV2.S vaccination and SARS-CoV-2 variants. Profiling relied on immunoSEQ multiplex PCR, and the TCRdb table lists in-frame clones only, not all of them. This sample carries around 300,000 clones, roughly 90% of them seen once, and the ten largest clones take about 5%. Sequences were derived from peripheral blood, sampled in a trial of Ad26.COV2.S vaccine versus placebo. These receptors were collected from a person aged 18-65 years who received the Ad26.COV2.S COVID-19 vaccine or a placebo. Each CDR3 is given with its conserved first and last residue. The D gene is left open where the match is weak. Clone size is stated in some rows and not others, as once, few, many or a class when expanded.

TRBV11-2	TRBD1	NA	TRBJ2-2	TGTGCCAGCGTCAGGGCAGGGGGTCACGGGGAGCTGTTTTTT	CASVRAGGHGELFF
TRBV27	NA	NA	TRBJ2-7	TGTGCCAGCAGTTTTCAGGGGTCCTACGAGCAGTACTTC	CASSFQGSYEQYF
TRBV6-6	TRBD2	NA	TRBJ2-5	TGTGCCAGCAGTTCTCCTCCGACTAGCGGGGAGACCCAGTACTTC	CASSSPPTSGETQYF
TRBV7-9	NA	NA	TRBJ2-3	TGTGCCAGCAGCTTAGCCGAAACAGAGCCCCAAAATTGGGATACGCAGTATTTT	CASSLAETEPQNWDTQYF
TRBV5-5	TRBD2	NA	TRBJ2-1	TGTGCCAGCAGCTTGAGGGGACTAGCGGGAGACAATGAGCAGTTCTTC	CASSLRGLAGDNEQFF
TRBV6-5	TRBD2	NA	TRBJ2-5	TGTGCCAGCACTCCCCCGGGGGGGTGGGAGACCCAGTACTTC	CASTPPGGWETQYF
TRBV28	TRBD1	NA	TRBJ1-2	TGTGCCAGCAACAGGGGTGACTATGGCTACACCTTC	CASNRGDYGYTF
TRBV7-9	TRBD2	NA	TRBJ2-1	TGTGCCAGCAGCCTGGGACTAGTGGGCAATGAGCAGTTCTTC	CASSLGLVGNEQFF
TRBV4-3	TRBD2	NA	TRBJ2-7	TGCGCCAGCAGCCAAGATAGATCGGGGGGTGTGGTATCCGAGCAGTACTTC	CASSQDRSGGVVSEQYF
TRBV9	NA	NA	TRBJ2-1	TGTGCCAGCAGCGTATCGGGGAATGCCTACAATGAGCAGTTCTTC	CASSVSGNAYNEQFF
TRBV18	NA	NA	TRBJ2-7	TGTGCCAGCTCTTCCCGCCACTACGAGCAGTACTTC	CASSSRHYEQYF
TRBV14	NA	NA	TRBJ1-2	TGTGCCAGCAGCCACTCAGGGGCTAACTATGGCTACACCTTC	CASSHSGANYGYTF
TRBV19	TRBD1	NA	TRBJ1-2	TGTGCCAGTAACCCGGGACAGAAGCTATCCCAGGTCTATGGCTACACCTTC	CASNPGQKLSQVYGYTF
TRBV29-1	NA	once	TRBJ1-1	TGCAGCGCAGGGAGGGGAGGAACTGAAGCTTTCTTT	CSAGRGGTEAFF
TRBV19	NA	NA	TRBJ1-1	TGTGCCAGTAGTATAGATGACACCAAAAGGACTGAAGCTTTCTTT	CASSIDDTKRTEAFF
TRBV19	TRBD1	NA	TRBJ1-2	TGTGCCAGTAGGCCGGCCGCACAGGGGCCTAAAAGCTACACCTTC	CASRPAAQGPKSYTF
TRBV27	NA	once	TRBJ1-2	TGTGCCAGCAGTTTTGGTTTGGCCCCAAACTATGGCTACACCTTC	CASSFGLAPNYGYTF
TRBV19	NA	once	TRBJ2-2	TGTGCCAGTAGTATAGATTTAGGCGCGTACACCGGGGAGCTGTTTTTT	CASSIDLGAYTGELFF
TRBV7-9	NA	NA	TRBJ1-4	TGTGCCAGCAGCTTCCCAGGGGACTATAATGAAAAACTGTTTTTT	CASSFPGDYNEKLFF
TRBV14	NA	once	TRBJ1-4	TGTGCCAGCAGCCAAGTGAAAATTGCAACTAATGAAAAACTGTTTTTT	CASSQVKIATNEKLFF
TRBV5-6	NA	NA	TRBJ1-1	TGTGCCAGCAGCTTGTGGGCCGGTTCCTCGTGGACTGAAGCTTTCTTT	CASSLWAGSSWTEAFF
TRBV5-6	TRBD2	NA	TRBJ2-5	TGTGCCAGCAGCTTGGGGACTAGTCCCGAGAGGGGGACCCAGTACTTC	CASSLGTSPERGTQYF